This T cell receptor beta chain was recovered during a study of T-cell memory formation after mild COVID-19. The CDR3 runs 16 residues. Trimming stripped 0 bases from V and 0 bases from J, with 10 bases between. Looked up from germline, CDR1 is MNHEY and CDR2 is SVGAGI. TCRdb called the 5' RACE reads again in MiXCR, with one record for every CDR3 protein. This table holds 300,000 to 400,000 distinct CDR3 sequences, roughly an eighth found once. This clonotype was counted many times. The sequenced material came from PBMCs or a T cell subset sorted from them (not recorded which). This clonotype was obtained from a man aged 18 to 35 who had mild COVID-19 (a few samples of this study predate the infection). Cell type and time point are not known. The chain has TRBV6-5 and TRBJ2-3; D perhaps matches TRBD1 (5 bases). CDR3 DNA sequence: TGTGCCAGCAGTTACTCTGGGGCAGGGAGCACAGATACGCAGTATTTT. Its protein product is CASSYSGAGSTDTQYF.